The clone carrying this TCR beta chain was seen more than once but under ten times. Its antigen is as yet unknown. This sample was taken from a study of early T cells in non-severe SARS-CoV-2 infection. Broader study findings: Missing private and CD4 specificities, VDJdb matching favored anti-spike CD8 responses.

The germline V gene has CDR1 SGHTA and CDR2 FQGTGA. This CDR3 region has 16 residues. V gave up 1 base and J gave up 10 bases; unmatched junction bases: 12. Via MiXCR, TCRdb re-called the 5' RACE reads, giving one row per CDR3 protein. Among about 46,000 distinct CDR3 sequences, more than 4.5% were seen once, and the ten largest hold approximately 5.4%. The V gene is TRBV7-3, the J gene TRBJ2-1; 8 nucleotides agree with TRBD2. The TCR originated in an adult who was a healthcare worker with PCR-confirmed SARS-CoV-2 infection or an uninfected control (not recorded which). The sample here was whole blood, taken at baseline. The CDR3 bases are TGTGCCAGCAGCTTAATCGTCGGGAGGGCCTCCGGCGAGCAGTTCTTC. Its protein is CASSLIVGRASGEQFF.